Sequencing of this T cell receptor (beta chain) was carried out in a study of blood T cell repertoires in COVID-19. Across the whole study: Material from acute and convalescent COVID-19 was sourced from the United States, Italy and Spain.

The CDR3 contains 17 residues. The J segment lost 3 bases and the V segment lost 4 bases, leaving 12 bases of the junction unmatched. The germline CDR1 and CDR2 sequences are MNHEY and SVGEGT. Profiling relied on immunoSEQ multiplex PCR, and the TCRdb table lists in-frame clones only, not all of them. The data show 360,000 or so clones, under 85% seen once. The sequencing sample was made of PBMCs or T cells enriched from blood (not recorded which). The TCR was taken from a woman aged 50 to 60 who had recovered from COVID-19. This sequence joins TRBV6-2 or TRBV6-3 and TRBJ1-5; 7 positions match TRBD1. The CDR3 loop reads CASSSYSDRDPNQPQHF. The DNA of the CDR3 is TGTGCCAGCAGTTCTTATTCCGACAGGGATCCCAATCAGCCCCAGCATTTT.